This T cell receptor (beta chain) derives from a study of blood T cell repertoires in COVID-19 (dated by TCRdb to about 2020). Study-level background: Samples covering the acute and convalescent phases of COVID-19 were provided by collaborators in the United States, Italy and Spain. The prospective study material was composed of cDNA or gDNA derived from T cells, B-cell-depleted T cells, or PBMCs. Deeply sampled blood TCRbeta repertoires from subjects exposed to, actively infected with, or recovered from COVID-19 were included in the dataset. The repertoires were released in a freely available public database meant as a resource for research on the immune response to SARS-CoV-2. Samples came from the ongoing ImmuneRACE study (first 160 participants) plus 1,254 subjects from 6 global collaborators. Nearly every sample came with metadata listing a de-identified subject ID, COVID-19 status, age in years and sex. Where HLA class I and class II types were available, the types were taken from metadata supplied by the sample provider, not from assay-based typing.

The paper's findings and limits, for the study overall: Clinical and demographic metadata were provided uncurated, with the amount varying by source and participant.

Per the germline V gene, MNHNS is the CDR1 and SASEGT is the CDR2. Trimming accounts for 3 bases at V and 2 bases at J, while the number of junction bases matched to no gene is 7. From its cysteine to its phenylalanine, the CDR3 spans 15 amino acids. The retained sequence is limited to the CDR3, 45 bases, with the frame set at the first base. The immunoSEQ Assay, a bias-controlled multiplex PCR, was used to amplify TCRbeta CDR3 regions from genomic DNA. The paper's processing steps were these. The number of nucleated cells in each sample was estimated by amplification of reference gene primers within the assay. To quantify the absolute abundance of each unique TCRbeta CDR3 rearrangement, sequence reads were collapsed and filtered. For each sample, productive Simpson clonality was calculated as the square root of Simpson's diversity index over productive rearrangements. Here the immuneACCESS table is served through TCRdb, limited to in-frame sequences with V and J called. Missing clones are a known gap in these copies; in checked studies unresolved V genes cover under half, and the rest lacks a known reason. Clone size and the V and J calls come from that table; the DNA yielded D and trimming. The sample table holds a few hundred thousand clones, of which more than 85% were seen once. Over 4% of the sample is held by the ten biggest clonotypes.

Points on this clone: No antigen is known for it. Within one base of it there is no much larger clone, and no base qualities were kept.

One collaborating source in Seattle enrolled patients during active infection and followed them longitudinally through the course of disease. The collaborating institutions used their own protocols to collect whole blood in K2EDTA tubes. For TCRbeta analysis, collaborators shipped samples in one of three forms: frozen whole blood, isolated PBMCs, or DNA extracted from either of those sample types. The sequencing input was peripheral blood. The chain is assembled from TRBV6-1 and TRBJ2-7, with 7 bases matching TRBD2. This clonotype was sampled from a woman aged 60-75 years with COVID-19, enrolled during active disease. The CDR3 corresponds to CASSEGGIATYEQYF. The DNA sequence is as follows: TGTGCCAGCAGTGAGGGGGGGATAGCCACCTACGAGCAGTACTTC.